The clone carrying this T cell receptor (beta chain) was picked up many times. The sample is drawn from a study of T-cell reconstitution after alpha-beta-depleted transplantation in children. The CDR3 spans 13 residues. V was pared by 6 bases and J by 2 bases, with 8 bases between. Preparation of the TCRbeta library involved a method that used unique molecular identifiers. MiXCR was run by TCRdb on the PCR reads, yielding one entry per CDR3 protein. Here the sample spans about 90,000 distinct CDR3 sequences, roughly 8% being singletons. Material: PBMCs from the stem cell graft donor, obtained from the stem cell graft. V gene TRBV12-3 or TRBV12-4 combines with J gene TRBJ1-5; D gene uncertain. This clonotype was sampled from a human donor who donated a stem cell graft to a child with congenital amegakaryocytic thrombocytopenia. Here the CDR3 DNA reads TGTGCCAGCAGCAGGATAGGCAATCAGCCCCAGCATTTT. This gives the protein CASSRIGNQPQHF.